This T cell receptor (beta chain) was profiled in a study of T cell repertoires in cytomegalovirus infection. MiXCR was run by TCRdb on the reads, yielding one entry per CDR3 protein. The sample consists of around 130,000 distinct CDR3 sequences, around 25% of them appearing once. This clonotype turned up a few times. Its antigen is undetermined. Germline CDR1 DFQATT, CDR2 SNEGSKA (reference sequence). Germline trimming cut 0 bases from V and 2 bases from J; bases unmatched to any gene: 3. The CDR3 has 15 amino acids. This clonotype was obtained from a human donor in good health (CMV status not recorded). Some clones in this sample may be carry-over from other donors' samples. Sequencing used PBMCs, sequenced either directly or after in vitro stimulation (not recorded which). The chain has TRBV20-1 and TRBJ1-5, with 8 bases fitting TRBD1. The CDR3 nucleotides read TGCAGTGCTAGAGAAGGACAGGGAGGCAATCAGCCCCAGCATTTT. Its translation: CSAREGQGGNQPQHF.